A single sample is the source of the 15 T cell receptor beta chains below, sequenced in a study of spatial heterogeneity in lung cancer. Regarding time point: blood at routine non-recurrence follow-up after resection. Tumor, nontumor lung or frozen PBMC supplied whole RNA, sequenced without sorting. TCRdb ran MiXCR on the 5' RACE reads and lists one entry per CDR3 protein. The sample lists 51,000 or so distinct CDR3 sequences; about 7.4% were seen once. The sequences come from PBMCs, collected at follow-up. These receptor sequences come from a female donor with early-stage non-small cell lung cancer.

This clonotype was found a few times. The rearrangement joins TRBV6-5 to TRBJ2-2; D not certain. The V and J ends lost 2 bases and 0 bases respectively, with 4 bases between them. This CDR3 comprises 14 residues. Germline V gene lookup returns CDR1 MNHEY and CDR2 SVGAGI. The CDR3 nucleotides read TGTGCCAGCAGTTACAGGGCGAACACCGGGGAGCTGTTTTTT. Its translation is CASSYRANTGELFF.

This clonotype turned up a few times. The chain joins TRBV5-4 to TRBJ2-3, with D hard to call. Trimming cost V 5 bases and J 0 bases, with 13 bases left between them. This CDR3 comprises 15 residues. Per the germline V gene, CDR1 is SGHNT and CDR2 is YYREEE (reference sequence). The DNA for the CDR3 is TGTGCCAGCAGTTCGCCACTATCTAGCACAGATACGCAGTATTTT. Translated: CASSSPLSSTDTQYF.

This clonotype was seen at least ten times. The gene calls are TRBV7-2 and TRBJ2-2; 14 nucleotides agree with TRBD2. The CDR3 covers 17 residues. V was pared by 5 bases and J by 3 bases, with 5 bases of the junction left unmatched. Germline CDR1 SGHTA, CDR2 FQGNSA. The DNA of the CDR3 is TGTGCCAGCAGCGCCCCGGGACTAGCGGGGGACACCGGGGAGCTGTTTTTT. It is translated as CASSAPGLAGDTGELFF.

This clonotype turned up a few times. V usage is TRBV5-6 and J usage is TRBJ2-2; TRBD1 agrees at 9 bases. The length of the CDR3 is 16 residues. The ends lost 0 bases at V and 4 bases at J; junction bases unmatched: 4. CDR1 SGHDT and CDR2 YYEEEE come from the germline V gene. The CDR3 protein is CASSLVGQGITGELFF. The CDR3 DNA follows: TGTGCCAGCAGCTTGGTGGGACAGGGAATCACCGGGGAGCTGTTTTTT.

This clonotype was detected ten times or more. The CDR3: CASRKGRATNRAFF. The CDR3, as DNA: TGTGCCAGCAGGAAAGGCAGGGCAACCAACCGAGCTTTCTTT. This rearrangement joins TRBV12-3 or TRBV12-4 to TRBJ1-1, with D perhaps matching TRBD1 (5 bases). The CDR3 has 14 amino acids. V was shortened by 6 bases and J by 10 bases, with 21 bases between the two germline ends.

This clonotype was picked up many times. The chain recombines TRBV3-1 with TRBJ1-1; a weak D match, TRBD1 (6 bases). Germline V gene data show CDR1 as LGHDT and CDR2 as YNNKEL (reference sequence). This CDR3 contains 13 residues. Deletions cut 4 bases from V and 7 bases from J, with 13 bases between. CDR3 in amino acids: CASSPGARNEAFF. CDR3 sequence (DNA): TGTGCCAGCAGCCCGGGGGCGCGGAATGAAGCTTTCTTT.

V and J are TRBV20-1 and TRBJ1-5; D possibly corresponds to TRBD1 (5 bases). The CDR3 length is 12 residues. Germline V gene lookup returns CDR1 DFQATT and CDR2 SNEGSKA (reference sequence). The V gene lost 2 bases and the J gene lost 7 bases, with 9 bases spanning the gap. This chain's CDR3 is CSARSGAQPQHF. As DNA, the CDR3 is TGCAGTGCTAGATCCGGGGCCCAGCCCCAGCATTTT.

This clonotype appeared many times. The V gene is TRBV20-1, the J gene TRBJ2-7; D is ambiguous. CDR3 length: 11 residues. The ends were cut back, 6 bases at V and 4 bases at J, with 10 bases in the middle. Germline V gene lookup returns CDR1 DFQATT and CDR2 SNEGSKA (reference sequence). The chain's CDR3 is CSAHKGYEQYF. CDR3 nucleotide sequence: TGCAGTGCCCACAAGGGTTACGAGCAGTACTTC.

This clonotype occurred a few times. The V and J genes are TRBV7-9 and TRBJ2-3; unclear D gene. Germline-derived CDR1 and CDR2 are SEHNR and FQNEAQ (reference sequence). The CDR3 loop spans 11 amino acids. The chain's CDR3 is CTTTSTDTQYF. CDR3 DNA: TGTACTACAACGTCGACAGATACGCAGTATTTT.

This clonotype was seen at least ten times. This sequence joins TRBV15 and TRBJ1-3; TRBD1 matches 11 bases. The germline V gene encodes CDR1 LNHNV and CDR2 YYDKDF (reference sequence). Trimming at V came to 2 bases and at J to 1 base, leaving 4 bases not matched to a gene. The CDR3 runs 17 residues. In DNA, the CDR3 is TGTGCCACCAGCAGATCCGGACAGGGGGCGTCTGGAAACACCATATATTTT. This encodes CATSRSGQGASGNTIYF.

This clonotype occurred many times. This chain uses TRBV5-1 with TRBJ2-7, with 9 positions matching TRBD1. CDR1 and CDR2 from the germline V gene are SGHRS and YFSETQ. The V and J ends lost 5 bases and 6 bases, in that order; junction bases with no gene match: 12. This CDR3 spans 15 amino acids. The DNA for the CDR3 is TGCGCCAGCAGTTTAGGCGGGACAGGGAAGGGCGAGCAGTACTTC. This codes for CASSLGGTGKGEQYF.

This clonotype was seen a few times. DNA for the CDR3: TGTGCCACCAGCAGAGAAGGGTGGGCTAATGAAAAACTGTTTTTT. The encoded protein is CATSREGWANEKLFF. The rearrangement uses TRBV15 and TRBJ1-4; D is uncertain. This CDR3 comprises 15 residues. Trimming removed 0 bases at V and 3 bases at J, with 8 bases between. Germline CDR1 is LNHNV and CDR2 is YYDKDF (reference sequence).

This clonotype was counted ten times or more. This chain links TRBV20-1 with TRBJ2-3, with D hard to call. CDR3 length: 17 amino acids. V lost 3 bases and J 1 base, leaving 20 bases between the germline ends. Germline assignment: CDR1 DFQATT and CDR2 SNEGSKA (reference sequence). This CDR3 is CSASAPATLWGTDTQYF. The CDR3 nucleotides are TGCAGTGCTAGCGCACCTGCGACTCTCTGGGGCACAGATACGCAGTATTTT.

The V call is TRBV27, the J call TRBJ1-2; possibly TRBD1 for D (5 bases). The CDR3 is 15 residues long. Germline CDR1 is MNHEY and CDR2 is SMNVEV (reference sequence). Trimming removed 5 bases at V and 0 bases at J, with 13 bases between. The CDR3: CASSNPGTSNYGYTF. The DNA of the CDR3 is TGTGCCAGCAGTAACCCCGGGACGTCTAACTATGGCTACACCTTC.

This chain's CDR3 is CSARLLSRQETQYF. The CDR3 bases are TGCAGTGCTAGGCTCCTGTCCCGCCAAGAGACCCAGTACTTC. The genes are TRBV20-1 and TRBJ2-5; D is unclear. Trimming took 3 bases from V and 1 from J, leaving 12 bases between them. The CDR3 extends over 14 amino acids. Germline CDR1 DFQATT, CDR2 SNEGSKA (reference sequence).